The clone carrying this TCR beta chain has only a few counts. The repertoire was sequenced with immunoSEQ multiplex PCR; TCRdb's copy has only in-frame clones and lacks some. The table records approximately 50,000 clones, roughly 87% of them present only once. This entry is derived from a study of blood T cell repertoires in COVID-19. The V gene's germline CDR1 is MNHEY and CDR2 SVGAGI. V lost 6 bases and J lost 1; bases outside the gene matches: 7. CDR3 length: 15 amino acids. The sequencing input was peripheral blood. The chain is built from TRBV6-5 and TRBJ1-1, with 8 bases lining up with TRBD1. This clonotype was obtained from a man aged 50-59 years with active COVID-19. The CDR3 loop is CASSTTGVGNTEAFF. CDR3 nucleotide sequence: TGTGCCAGCAGCACGACAGGGGTCGGGAACACTGAAGCTTTCTTT.